Listed below are T cell receptor beta chains from one sample, sequenced in a study of cytomegalovirus exposure and HLA in healthy donors. Some clones are missing from TCRdb's copy, which holds only in-frame ones; the method was immunoSEQ multiplex PCR. The repertoire holds roughly 100,000 clones, with less than 90% as singletons. The source material was PBMCs. The source is a man aged 40-49 years in good health and CMV-seronegative. CDR3s include the opening cysteine and the closing phenylalanine or tryptophan. D genes are given only for firm matches. Only part of the rows carry a size: once, few, many, or a class if the clone is expanded.

d_call j_call clone_size v_call cdr3_nt cdr3_aa
. TRBJ2-2 . TRBV6-5 TGTGCCAGCAGTTACGAGATTGCGAACACCGGGGAGCTGTTTTTT CASSYEIANTGELFF
. TRBJ2-2 . TRBV29-1 TGCAGCGCCCGCGGGGCGGGCGGGGAGCTGTTTTTT CSARGAGGELFF
. TRBJ1-1 . TRBV6-5 TGTGCCAGCAAAGGGCGGGCCACTGAAGCTTTCTTT CASKGRATEAFF
TRBD1 TRBJ1-1 . TRBV12-5 TGTGCTAGTGGTTTGTTAGGCAGGGGGAGCAACACTGAAGCTTTCTTT CASGLLGRGSNTEAFF
TRBD1 TRBJ1-2 . TRBV9 TGTGCCAGCAGCGTCGCCGGGACAGGGGCTAACTATGGCTACACCTTC CASSVAGTGANYGYTF
. TRBJ2-7 few TRBV16 TGTGCCAGCAGCCTTCCGCGCCACGAGCAGTACTTC CASSLPRHEQYF
. TRBJ1-2 . TRBV6-5 TGTGCCAGCAGTTACGGGCCCTACTATGGCTACACCTTC CASSYGPYYGYTF
TRBD1 TRBJ1-2 . TRBV5-6 TGTGCCAGCAGCTTAGGCACAGGGGGCGGTTACTATGGCTACACCTTC CASSLGTGGGYYGYTF
. TRBJ2-5 . TRBV11-1 TGTGCCAGCAGCTTTCCTGACAGTACGGAGACCCAGTACTTC CASSFPDSTETQYF
TRBD2 TRBJ2-1 . TRBV7-3 TGTGCCAGCAGCTCCCGAAAGCGGGGGGTCGACAATGAGCAGTTCTTC CASSSRKRGVDNEQFF
TRBD2 TRBJ2-5 . TRBV4-1 TGCGCCAGCAGCCAAACCCAGGGGACTAGCGGTAAAGAGACCCAGTACTTC CASSQTQGTSGKETQYF
. TRBJ2-7 . TRBV10-2 TGCGCCAGCAGTGAGTACTCCTACGAGCAGTACTTC CASSEYSYEQYF
TRBD1 TRBJ2-5 . TRBV5-1 TGCGCCAGCAGCCGAGGGACAGAAGAGACCCAGTACTTC CASSRGTEETQYF
. TRBJ1-3 . TRBV9 TGTGCCAGCACCAACTCGGCAGGGGTAGAGGGAAACACCATATATTTT CASTNSAGVEGNTIYF
TRBD1 TRBJ1-6 few TRBV5-4 TGTGCCAGCAGCTGGGGGACAGGGGACAATAATTCACCCCTCCACTTT CASSWGTGDNNSPLHF
. TRBJ2-7 . TRBV28 TGTGCCAGCAGTGCCGGGATCCACGAGCAGTACTTC CASSAGIHEQYF
. TRBJ1-2 . TRBV2 TGTGCCAACCAGGGGAACTATGGCTACACCTTC CANQGNYGYTF
TRBD1 TRBJ1-2 . TRBV27 TGTGCCAGTAAACAGGGGCTTAACTATGGCTACACCTTC CASKQGLNYGYTF
TRBD1 TRBJ1-5 . TRBV18 TGTGCCAGCTCACCAATGGGACAGGGATTAAATCAGCCCCAGCATTTT CASSPMGQGLNQPQHF
TRBD1 TRBJ1-2 . TRBV5-1 TGCGCCAGCAGCCCCTCGGGACAGGCTAACTATGGCTACACCTTC CASSPSGQANYGYTF
TRBD1 TRBJ1-3 . TRBV27 TGTGCCAGCAGTCTCACAGGGGCCAACTCTGGAAACACCATATATTTT CASSLTGANSGNTIYF
TRBD1 TRBJ1-4 . TRBV30 TGTGCCTGGAGTCTGAGGTCAGGGGGGAATGAAAAACTGTTTTTT CAWSLRSGGNEKLFF
. TRBJ2-1 . TRBV4-1 TGCGCCAGCAGCCAAGTATTTGCGGGGGCGGGGGCCCACAATGAGCAGTTCTTC CASSQVFAGAGAHNEQFF
TRBD2 TRBJ2-2 . TRBV28 TGTGCCAGCAGCCCGGGGGGGTACACCGGGGAGCTGTTTTTT CASSPGGYTGELFF
TRBD2 TRBJ2-1 . TRBV2 TGTGCCAGCAGTGTGACTAGCGGGGGGCGCTTATCGGGCAATGAGCAGTTCTTC CASSVTSGGRLSGNEQFF
. TRBJ2-4 . TRBV28 TGTGCCAGCAGTTTATTTGGAGAACTCGCCAAAAACATTCAGTACTTC CASSLFGELAKNIQYF
TRBD1 TRBJ1-4 . TRBV4-1 TGCGCCAGCAGCCAAGGGGACAGGGTAGGGGAAAAACTGTTTTTT CASSQGDRVGEKLFF
. TRBJ2-6 . TRBV9 TGTGCCAGCAGCACTTCGACAGGCAGCTCTGGGGCCAACGTCCTGACTTTC CASSTSTGSSGANVLTF
TRBD1 TRBJ2-7 . TRBV4-3 TGCGCCAGCAGCCACGACAGGGCCTCCTACGAGCAGTACTTC CASSHDRASYEQYF
. TRBJ2-7 . TRBV5-1 TGCGCCAGCAGCTTGGCCGGTGATAGCTACGAGCAGTACTTC CASSLAGDSYEQYF
. TRBJ1-1 . TRBV5-1 TGCGCCAGCAGCTTGGATCCAGGGAAGTCGACTGAAGCTTTCTTT CASSLDPGKSTEAFF
TRBD1 TRBJ1-2 . TRBV2 TGTGCCAGCTTGACAGGGGGCGGTGGCTACACCTTC CASLTGGGGYTF
TRBD1 TRBJ2-7 . TRBV5-6 TGTGCCAGCAGCTTGGTCCAGGGACAGTGGTCCCACGAGCAGTACTTC CASSLVQGQWSHEQYF
. TRBJ1-2 . TRBV5-1 TGCGCCAGCAGCCCCACAGGGTCTCATGGCTACACCTTC CASSPTGSHGYTF
. TRBJ1-1 . TRBV28 TGTGCCAGCAGTTTAGGCTTAGGGGGATTTGCTGAAGCTTTCTTT CASSLGLGGFAEAFF
TRBD1 TRBJ2-7 . TRBV2 TGTGCCAGCAGTGACGGACAGGGGGCGTACCACGAGCAGTACTTC CASSDGQGAYHEQYF
TRBD1 TRBJ1-4 few TRBV5-6 TGTGCCAGCAGCTTGCAGGGGGGCACTAATGAAAAACTGTTTTTT CASSLQGGTNEKLFF
TRBD1 TRBJ1-2 . TRBV10-3 TGTGCCATCCGTCCACAACAGGGGCTCTATGGCTACACCTTC CAIRPQQGLYGYTF
. TRBJ1-1 . TRBV28 TGTGCCAGCAGTCCCCGGACAGCTCTGCTGAACACTGAAGCTTTCTTT CASSPRTALLNTEAFF
TRBD1 TRBJ1-4 few TRBV5-5 TGTGCCAGCAGCTCAGGAACCAGGGGGCTCGGGGAAAAACTGTTTTTT CASSSGTRGLGEKLFF
. TRBJ1-5 . TRBV19 TGTGCCAGTAGTCACAAGTCCCATCAGCCCCAGCATTTT CASSHKSHQPQHF
TRBD2 TRBJ2-5 . TRBV2 TGTGCCAGCACTCCTTCGGGGGGTCGGGAGACCCAGTACTTC CASTPSGGRETQYF
TRBD1 TRBJ1-1 . TRBV29-1 TGCAGCGTTCTCGACAGGGTGGATGAAGCTTTCTTT CSVLDRVDEAFF
. TRBJ1-5 . TRBV2 TGTGCCAGCAGACCACGGGGGGCGGGCAATCAGCCCCAGCATTTT CASRPRGAGNQPQHF
. TRBJ2-7 . TRBV4-3 TGCGCCAGCAGCCAAGATCAGGCAGGGGCAGGGTCCGAGCAGTACTTC CASSQDQAGAGSEQYF
TRBD1 TRBJ1-5 . TRBV19 TGTGCCAGTAGTGACCTCGCAGGGGGCCGGGATCAGCCCCAGCATTTT CASSDLAGGRDQPQHF
. TRBJ2-2 . TRBV9 TGTGCCAGCAGCGTCCTACAGGACCCGAACACCGGGGAGCTGTTTTTT CASSVLQDPNTGELFF
. TRBJ1-2 once TRBV7-2 TGTGCCAGGTTTCAGGGAATATCTGGCTACACCTTC CARFQGISGYTF
TRBD1 TRBJ2-7 . TRBV6-1 TGTGCCAGCAGTGGGCCCGGGACAGGGTCCTACGAGCAGTACTTC CASSGPGTGSYEQYF
. TRBJ1-2 . TRBV27 TGTGCCAGCAGTTTATTTCGAGGCCATGGCTACACCTTC CASSLFRGHGYTF
. TRBJ1-1 . TRBV4-1 TGCGCCAGCAGCCAAGAAAAGTTAGGGGGAACGCTGAACACTGAAGCTTTCTTT CASSQEKLGGTLNTEAFF
TRBD2 TRBJ2-7 . TRBV2 TGTGCCAGCAGTGCCGGGACTAGCGGGCGATCGTACTACGAGCAGTACTTC CASSAGTSGRSYYEQYF
. TRBJ1-4 . TRBV6-6 TGTGCCAGCAGTTTCCCGTCCATTTCCGGTGAAAAACTGTTTTTT CASSFPSISGEKLFF